The 18 T cell receptor beta chains given below trace back to one sample, sequenced in a study of cytomegalovirus exposure and HLA in healthy donors. PCR employed 60 Vbeta and 13 Jbeta primers. The repertoire was sequenced with immunoSEQ multiplex PCR; TCRdb's copy has only in-frame clones and lacks some. The sample contains approximately 120,000 clones, less than 85% of which appear only once. Sequencing was performed on PBMCs. These receptors came from a man younger than 35 in good health and CMV-seropositive.

The chain recombines TRBV25-1 with TRBJ2-2; D possibly corresponds to TRBD2 (5 bases). Germline CDR1 MGHDK, CDR2 SYGVNS. This CDR3 region has 15 residues. Trimming left V 5 bases short and J 0 bases short, with 10 bases between. This chain's CDR3 is CASSPSGSNTGELFF. CDR3 nucleotide sequence: TGTGCCAGCAGTCCTTCGGGGTCGAACACCGGGGAGCTGTTTTTT.

This chain connects TRBV29-1 to TRBJ1-1; D gene ambiguous. Germline CDR1 and CDR2: SQVTM and ANQGSEA. Trimming stripped 4 bases from V and 5 bases from J, with 5 bases between. The CDR3 has 10 amino acids. Written as DNA, the CDR3 is TGCAGCGTTGCCTGTACTGAAGCTTTCTTT. Translated: CSVACTEAFF.

The CDR3 DNA follows: TGTGCCAGCAGCTTTTCGAGGGTGAGCAATGAGCAGTTCTTC. It specifies CASSFSRVSNEQFF. The chain joins TRBV5-6 to TRBJ2-1; weak D call: TRBD2 (5 bases). This CDR3 region has 14 residues. The germline gives CDR1 SGHDT, CDR2 YYEEEE. Trimming took off 2 bases at V and 6 bases at J, with 12 bases between the two ends.

The V and J genes are TRBV5-6 and TRBJ1-1, with D tentatively TRBD1 (5 bases). Germline V gene data show CDR1 as SGHDT and CDR2 as YYEEEE. V was trimmed by 7 bases and J by 1 base, leaving 8 bases between them. The CDR3 totals 12 residues. CDR3 loop: CASATGNTEAFF. The CDR3, as DNA: TGTGCCAGCGCCACAGGGAACACTGAAGCTTTCTTT.

The table lists this clone with a few counts. This sequence joins TRBV9 and TRBJ2-2; 12 nucleotides align to TRBD2. The CDR3 runs 15 residues. The V gene end was trimmed by 6 bases and the J gene end by 4 bases; junction bases not matched to a gene: 4. The germline V gene encodes CDR1 SGDLS and CDR2 YYNGEE. The CDR3 DNA is TGTGCCAGCACTAGCGGGGGGGCCTTCACCGGGGAGCTGTTTTTT. This encodes CASTSGGAFTGELFF.

The CDR3 DNA reads as TGTGCCAGCAGCTCGATCACTCCGGGACAGGGGGTTTTGGAGCAGTACTTC. Protein: CASSSITPGQGVLEQYF. The genes are TRBV7-9 and TRBJ2-7; 11 bases match TRBD1. V trimming: 4 bases; J trimming: 7 bases; junction bases outside the gene matches: 15. Germline lookup yields CDR1 SEHNR and CDR2 FQNEAQ (reference sequence). The CDR3 spans 17 residues.

The CDR3 here is CASSSSGGYEQYF. The CDR3 DNA reads as TGTGCCAGTAGTTCTAGCGGGGGTTACGAGCAGTACTTC. The chain recombines TRBV19 with TRBJ2-7, with TRBD2 matching 10 bases. V shed 5 bases, J shed 4 bases, and the junction held 2 bases outside the gene matches. The CDR3 loop spans 13 amino acids. In germline, CDR1 is LNHDA, CDR2 SQIVND (reference sequence). Variable domain in full (rest from reference TRBV19 and TRBJ2-7): DGGITQSPKYLFRKEGQNVTLSCEQNLNHDAMYWYRQDPGQGLRLIYYSQIVNDFQKGDIAEGYSVSREKKESFPLTVTSAQKNPTAFYLCASSSSGGYEQYFGPGTRLTVT.

This sequence joins TRBV28 and TRBJ1-1; D may be TRBD1 (5 bases). V lost 3 bases to trimming and J lost 7 bases, with 15 bases between them. The CDR3 is 14 residues long. CDR1 and CDR2 from the germline V gene are MDHEN and SYDVKM. CDR3 region: CASSFRTAGGEAFF. The CDR3 DNA follows: TGTGCCAGCAGTTTTCGAACGGCGGGGGGTGAAGCTTTCTTT.

This chain links TRBV12-5 with TRBJ2-2; 8 nucleotides agree with TRBD1. With 6 bases clipped from V and 1 base from J, the junction kept 4 bases outside the gene matches. Germline V lookup: CDR1 LGHNT, CDR2 FRNRAP. The CDR3 is made up of 15 amino acids. The CDR3 DNA follows: TGTGCTAGTGGCGCTGGACAGGGGAACACCGGGGAGCTGTTTTTT. The encoded protein is CASGAGQGNTGELFF.

The chain joins TRBV15 to TRBJ1-4, with TRBD1 identical over 9 bases. The V gene's germline CDR1 is LNHNV and CDR2 YYDKDF (reference sequence). The trim removed 0 bases at V and 4 bases at J, leaving 3 bases unmatched. The CDR3 is 16 amino acids. Written as DNA, the CDR3 is TGTGCCACCAGCAGAGACCGGGACAGGGTTAATGAAAAACTGTTTTTT. It encodes CATSRDRDRVNEKLFF.

The chain has TRBV10-3 and TRBJ2-7; 8 positions agree with TRBD2. The V segment lost 2 bases and the J segment 2 bases; nucleotides outside the gene matches: 5. Per germline, CDR1 ENHRY and CDR2 SYGVKD. CDR3 length: 15 residues. The CDR3 sequence is CAISETPGLAYEQYF. The CDR3 nucleotides are TGTGCCATCAGTGAGACTCCGGGACTAGCCTACGAGCAGTACTTC.

The rearrangement joins TRBV6-6 to TRBJ2-7; TRBD1 agrees at 7 bases. The CDR3 sequence is 14 residues long. Trimming at V came to 5 bases and at J to 5 bases, leaving 9 bases not matched to a gene. Germline values: CDR1 MNHNY, CDR2 SVGAGI (reference sequence). The CDR3 DNA follows: TGTGCCAGCAGTAGGAAGGGGGCGCAGAACGAGCAGTACTTC. This sequence encodes CASSRKGAQNEQYF.

About this clone: One end of the junction does not line up with germline, which may come from a read error. The rearrangement joins TRBV11-3 to TRBJ2-7; possibly TRBD2 for D (6 bases). CDR1 is SGHNT and CDR2 is YENEEA in the germline V gene. There are 8 residues in the CDR3. CDR3 sequence: CARPRGLF. CDR3 nucleotide sequence: TGTGCCAGGCCAAGGGGACTCTTC.

The chain links TRBV19 to TRBJ2-5; tentative D call: TRBD2 (5 bases). V lost 5 bases, J lost 0 bases, and 13 bases lay in between. The CDR3 length is 15 residues. Germline CDR1 and CDR2: LNHDA and SQIVND (reference sequence). The CDR3: CASSSRGSNQETQYF. CDR3 DNA: TGTGCCAGTAGTTCACGAGGGAGTAACCAAGAGACCCAGTACTTC.

This chain joins TRBV2 and TRBJ2-1, with a possible D match to TRBD2 (6 bases). The length of the CDR3 is 14 residues. Per germline, CDR1 SNHLY and CDR2 FYNNEI. The germline V and J ends were trimmed by 6 bases and 6 bases, with 15 bases remaining between them. Written as DNA, the CDR3 is TGTGCCAGCAGATCCTCGTGGGGAGGCAATGAGCAGTTCTTC. As protein: CASRSSWGGNEQFF.

For the CDR3, the DNA is TGTGCCAGCAGTGACTCGAGAATGGGTCCCGGACAGGGTGGCTACACCTTC. Protein: CASSDSRMGPGQGGYTF. This sequence joins TRBV6-4 and TRBJ1-2; 8 bases agree with TRBD1. Germline trimming cut 0 bases from V and 7 bases from J; bases unmatched to any gene: 13. The CDR3 is 17 amino acids. CDR1 and CDR2 (germline): MRHNA, SNTAGT.

The chain has TRBV14 and TRBJ1-1, with D maybe TRBD1 (5 bases). This CDR3 is 16 amino acids long. Trimming left V 0 bases short and J 1 base short, with 12 bases between. Germline CDR1 and CDR2: SGHDN and FVKESK. The CDR3 reads CASSQDLPGGNTEAFF. CDR3 nucleotides: TGTGCCAGCAGCCAAGATCTTCCGGGGGGGAACACTGAAGCTTTCTTT.

The V gene is TRBV6-5, the J gene TRBJ1-1, with D perhaps TRBD1 (5 bases). The germline V gene encodes CDR1 MNHEY and CDR2 SVGAGI. This CDR3 comprises 13 residues. V shed 5 bases and J shed 5 bases, with 12 bases lying between them. The CDR3 sequence: CASSTVRGTEAFF. In nucleotides, the CDR3 is TGTGCCAGCAGTACCGTGCGGGGGACTGAAGCTTTCTTT.